One and the same sample provided the 5 T cell receptor beta chains below, sequenced in a study of blood T cells in healthy people across ages. A J-beta primer mix and a sample-barcoded 5' primer were used in a second PCR of roughly 6 to 11 cycles. TCRdb redid the calling of the 5' RACE reads with MiXCR, one entry per CDR3 protein. The data show 800,000 to 950,000 distinct CDR3 sequences, 25% to 30% seen once. In addition, the sample was reused for a study of T cells of mothers and their children.

Sample: blood. These receptor sequences come from a woman aged 35 to 49 in good health.

This clonotype has only a few counts. J is TRBJ2-3 and V is TRBV29-1; 7 bases align to TRBD1. The ends lost 7 bases at V and 0 bases at J; junction bases unmatched: 4. Germline lookup yields CDR1 SQVTM and CDR2 ANQGSEA. The CDR3 sequence is 13 residues long. This CDR3 is CSGKTGSTDTQYF. CDR3 nucleotides: TGCAGCGGGAAGACAGGGAGCACAGATACGCAGTATTTT.

As regards this clonotype: A read error may produce the germline difference seen at one junction end. The chain combines TRBV12-3 or TRBV12-4 with TRBJ1-2; D unclear. The CDR3 loop spans 14 amino acids. The CDR3 loop is CASSFGRENYGYTF. Here the CDR3 DNA reads TGCGCCAGCAGCTTTGGCCGAGAGAACTATGGCTACACCTTC.

The sample holds many counts of this clonotype. The CDR3 DNA is TGTGCCAGCAGTGACCCTACGCAGCAGTACTTC. Its translation: CASSDPTQQYF. The genes are TRBV6-2 or TRBV6-3 and TRBJ2-7; unclear D gene. Germline CDR1 is MNHEY and CDR2 is SVGEGT. V shed 5 bases and J shed 8 bases, with 10 bases lying between them. The CDR3 length is 11 residues.

This clonotype turned up a few times. The chain has TRBV30 and TRBJ2-7, with a weak D call TRBD1 (6 bases). V was clipped by 5 bases and J by 6 bases, with 20 bases between them. The length of the CDR3 is 14 residues. Germline values: CDR1 GTSNPN, CDR2 SVGIG (reference sequence). The CDR3 here is CAWDFGGGLREQYF. The DNA for the CDR3 is TGTGCCTGGGATTTTGGTGGGGGCCTACGCGAGCAGTACTTC.

This clonotype was seen a handful of times. The rearrangement uses TRBV12-3 or TRBV12-4 and TRBJ1-5; D is undetermined. Trimming stripped 3 bases from V and 2 bases from J, with 8 bases between. CDR3 length: 14 residues. In nucleotides, the CDR3 is TGTGCCAGCAGTTTTAGGGCGGGCAATCAGCCCCAGCATTTT. It yields the protein CASSFRAGNQPQHF.